This TCR beta chain derives from a study of CXCR3-negative and CXCR3-positive naive CD8 T cells. Study-level background: The study obtained about 135 million TRB reads, about 1.5 +/- 0.3 million per library.

Naive CD8+ T lymphocytes were specified as CD45RO-CCR7+CD27+CD95-. On this clonotype: Its antigen is unknown.

Libraries were UMI-labeled 5' RACE TRB cDNA. TCRdb reprocessed the 5' RACE reads, keeping one entry per CDR3 protein, no DNA. The sample yields about 130,000 distinct CDR3 sequences, of which the top ten take up 0.45% to 0.6%. The CDR3 has 14 residues. Germline V gene data show CDR1 as SGHRS and CDR2 as YFSETQ. Study-level points and caveats: Whereas memory cells differed, naive CXCR3-negative and CXCR3-positive cells shared similar TRBV-TRBJ usage.

The sequence was obtained from a human donor in good health. Some clones in this sample may be carry-over from other donors' samples. The chain couples TRBV5-1 to TRBJ2-7; TCRdb gives TRBD1 as the D gene, but with no DNA this cannot be confirmed. The source material was naive CXCR3- CD8+ T cells from blood. Subset meaning: CD45RO-CCR7+CD27+CD95- naive CD8+ T cells lacking CXCR3 (TNR3-). The CDR3 here is CASSPPGGSYEQYF.